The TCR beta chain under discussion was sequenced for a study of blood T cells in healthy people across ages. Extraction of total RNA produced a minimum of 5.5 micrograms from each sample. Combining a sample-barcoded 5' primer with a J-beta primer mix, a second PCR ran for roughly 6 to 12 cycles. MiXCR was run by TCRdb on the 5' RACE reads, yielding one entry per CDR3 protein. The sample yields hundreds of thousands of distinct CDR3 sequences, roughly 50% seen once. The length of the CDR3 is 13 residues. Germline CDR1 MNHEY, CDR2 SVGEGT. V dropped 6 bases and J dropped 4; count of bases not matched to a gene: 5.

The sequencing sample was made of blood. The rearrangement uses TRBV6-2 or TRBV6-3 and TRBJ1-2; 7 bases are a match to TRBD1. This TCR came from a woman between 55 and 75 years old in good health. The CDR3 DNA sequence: TGTGCCAGCAGACCGACAGGGAGCTATGGCTACACCTTC. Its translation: CASRPTGSYGYTF.